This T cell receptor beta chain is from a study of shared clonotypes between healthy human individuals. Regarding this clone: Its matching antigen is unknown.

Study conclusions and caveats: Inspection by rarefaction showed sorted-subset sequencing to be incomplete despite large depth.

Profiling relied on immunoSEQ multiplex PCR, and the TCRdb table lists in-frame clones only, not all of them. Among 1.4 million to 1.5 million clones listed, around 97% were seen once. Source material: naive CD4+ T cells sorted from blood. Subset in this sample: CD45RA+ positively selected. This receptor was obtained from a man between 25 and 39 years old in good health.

The CDR3 coding sequence is TGTGCCAGCAGCTTTTCTTACAGGGTTACCTATTATCTCTACGAGCAGTACTTC. Its translation: CASSFSYRVTYYLYEQYF. The chain couples TRBV12-1 to TRBJ2-7; the DNA was not compared with TRBD1, the D call given in the table. TRBV12-1 is shown as a pseudogene. The CDR3 consists of 18 residues.